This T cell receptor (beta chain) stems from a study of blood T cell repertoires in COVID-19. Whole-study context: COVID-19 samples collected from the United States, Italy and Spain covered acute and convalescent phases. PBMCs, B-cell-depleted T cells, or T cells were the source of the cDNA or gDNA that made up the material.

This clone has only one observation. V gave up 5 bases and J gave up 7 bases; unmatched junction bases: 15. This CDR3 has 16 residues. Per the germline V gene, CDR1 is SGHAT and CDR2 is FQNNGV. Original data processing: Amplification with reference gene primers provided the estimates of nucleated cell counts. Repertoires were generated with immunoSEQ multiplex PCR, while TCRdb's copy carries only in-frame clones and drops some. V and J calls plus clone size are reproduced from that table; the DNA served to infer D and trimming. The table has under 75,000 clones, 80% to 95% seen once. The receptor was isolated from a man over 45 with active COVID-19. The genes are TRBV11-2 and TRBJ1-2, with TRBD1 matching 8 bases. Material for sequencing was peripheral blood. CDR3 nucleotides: TGTGCCAGCAGCCCGCACTCTGGACAGGGCCGCGGTGGCTACACCTTC. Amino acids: CASSPHSGQGRGGYTF.